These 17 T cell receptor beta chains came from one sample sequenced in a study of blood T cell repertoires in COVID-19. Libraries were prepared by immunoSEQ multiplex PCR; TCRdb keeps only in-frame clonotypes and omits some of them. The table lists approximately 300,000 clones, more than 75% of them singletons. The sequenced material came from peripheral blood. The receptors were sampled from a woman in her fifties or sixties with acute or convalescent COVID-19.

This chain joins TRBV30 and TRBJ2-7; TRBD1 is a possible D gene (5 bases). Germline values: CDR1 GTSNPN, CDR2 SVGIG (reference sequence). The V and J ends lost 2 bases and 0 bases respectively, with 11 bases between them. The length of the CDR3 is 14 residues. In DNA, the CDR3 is TGTGCCTGGAGTCCAGGGCTGAGCTCCTACGAGCAGTACTTC. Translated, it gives CAWSPGLSSYEQYF.

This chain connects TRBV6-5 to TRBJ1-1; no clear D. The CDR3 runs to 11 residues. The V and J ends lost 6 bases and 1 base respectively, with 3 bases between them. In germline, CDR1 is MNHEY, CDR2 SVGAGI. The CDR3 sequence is CASSRNTEAFF. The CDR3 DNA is TGTGCCAGCAGCCGGAACACTGAAGCTTTCTTT.

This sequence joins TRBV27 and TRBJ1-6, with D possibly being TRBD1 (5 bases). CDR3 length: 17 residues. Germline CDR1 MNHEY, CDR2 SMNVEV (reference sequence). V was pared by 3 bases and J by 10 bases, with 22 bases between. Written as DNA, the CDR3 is TGTGCCAGCAGTTTTTTCCAACCGGGCAGGGTGGGGTCACCCCTCCACTTT. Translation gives CASSFFQPGRVGSPLHF.

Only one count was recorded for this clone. CDR3 protein: CASSQVLAGDNEQFF. CDR3 DNA sequence: TGCGCCAGCAGCCAAGTACTAGCGGGAGACAATGAGCAGTTCTTC. The J gene is TRBJ2-1, the V gene TRBV4-3, with 11 bases aligning to TRBD2. Germline assignment: CDR1 LGHNA and CDR2 YSLEER. The J segment lost 5 bases and the V segment lost 1 base, leaving 1 base of the junction unmatched. The length of the CDR3 is 15 residues.

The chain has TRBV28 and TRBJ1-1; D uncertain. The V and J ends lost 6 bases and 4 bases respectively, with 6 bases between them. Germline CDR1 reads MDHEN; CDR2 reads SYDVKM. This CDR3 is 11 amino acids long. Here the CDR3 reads CASRQTTEAFF. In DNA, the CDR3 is TGTGCCAGCAGACAAACCACTGAAGCTTTCTTT.

CDR3 region: CASGGNYGYTF. DNA of the CDR3: TGTGCCAGCGGCGGAAACTATGGCTACACCTTC. This chain connects TRBV25-1 to TRBJ1-2, with D unclear. Germline CDR1 reads MGHDK; CDR2 reads SYGVNS. The V end was cut by 8 bases, the J end by 2 bases, with 6 bases between. This CDR3 comprises 11 residues.

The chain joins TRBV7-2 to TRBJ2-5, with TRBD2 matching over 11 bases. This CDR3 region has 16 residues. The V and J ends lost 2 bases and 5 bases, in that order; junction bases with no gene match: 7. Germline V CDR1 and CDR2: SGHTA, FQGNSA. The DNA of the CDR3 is TGTGCCAGCAGCTTAAAACTAGCGGGAGCGTGGGAGACCCAGTACTTC. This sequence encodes CASSLKLAGAWETQYF. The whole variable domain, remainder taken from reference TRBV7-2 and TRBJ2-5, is GAGVSQSPSNKVTEKGKDVELRCDPISGHTALYWYRQSLGQGLEFLIYFQGNSAPDKSGLPSDRFSAERTGGSVSTLTIQRTQQEDSAVYLCASSLKLAGAWETQYFGPGTRLLVL.

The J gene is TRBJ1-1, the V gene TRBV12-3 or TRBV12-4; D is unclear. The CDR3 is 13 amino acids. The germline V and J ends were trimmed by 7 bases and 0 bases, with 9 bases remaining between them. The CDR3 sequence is CASTSRVNTEAFF. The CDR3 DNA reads TGTGCCAGCACGTCGAGGGTGAACACTGAAGCTTTCTTT.

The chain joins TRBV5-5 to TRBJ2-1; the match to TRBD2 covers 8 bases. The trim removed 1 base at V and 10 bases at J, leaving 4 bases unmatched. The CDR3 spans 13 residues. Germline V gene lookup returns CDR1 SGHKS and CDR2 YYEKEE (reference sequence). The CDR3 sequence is CASSLFTSGEQFF. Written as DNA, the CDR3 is TGTGCCAGCAGCTTGTTCACTAGCGGAGAGCAGTTCTTC.

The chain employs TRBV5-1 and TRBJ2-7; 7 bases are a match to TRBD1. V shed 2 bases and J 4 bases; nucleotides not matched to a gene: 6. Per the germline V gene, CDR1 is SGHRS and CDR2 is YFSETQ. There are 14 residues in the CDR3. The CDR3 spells CASSFLTGNYEQYF. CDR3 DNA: TGCGCCAGCAGCTTCTTGACAGGGAATTACGAGCAGTACTTC.

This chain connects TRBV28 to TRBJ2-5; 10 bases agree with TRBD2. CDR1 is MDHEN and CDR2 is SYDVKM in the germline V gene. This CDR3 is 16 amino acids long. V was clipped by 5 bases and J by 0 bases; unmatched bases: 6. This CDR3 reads CASSLTTSGYQETQYF. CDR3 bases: TGTGCCAGCAGTCTGACGACTAGCGGGTACCAAGAGACCCAGTACTTC. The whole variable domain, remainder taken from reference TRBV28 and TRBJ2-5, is DVKVTQSSRYLVKRTGEKVFLECVQDMDHENMFWYRQDPGLGLRLIYFSYDVKMKEKGDIPEGYSVSREKKERFSLILESASTNQTSMYLCASSLTTSGYQETQYFGPGTRLLVL.

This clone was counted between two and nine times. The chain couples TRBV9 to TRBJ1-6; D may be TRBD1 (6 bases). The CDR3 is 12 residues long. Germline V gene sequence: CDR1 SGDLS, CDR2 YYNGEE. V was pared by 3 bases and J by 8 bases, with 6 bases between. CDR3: CASSAGDSPLHF. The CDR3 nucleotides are TGTGCCAGCAGCGCAGGGGATTCACCCCTCCACTTT.

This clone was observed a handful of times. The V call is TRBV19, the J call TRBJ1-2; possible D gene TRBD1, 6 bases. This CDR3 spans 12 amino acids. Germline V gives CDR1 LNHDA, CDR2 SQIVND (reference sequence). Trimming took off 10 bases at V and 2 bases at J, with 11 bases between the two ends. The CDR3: CATQTGNYGYTF. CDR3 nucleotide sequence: TGTGCCACCCAAACAGGGAACTATGGCTACACCTTC.

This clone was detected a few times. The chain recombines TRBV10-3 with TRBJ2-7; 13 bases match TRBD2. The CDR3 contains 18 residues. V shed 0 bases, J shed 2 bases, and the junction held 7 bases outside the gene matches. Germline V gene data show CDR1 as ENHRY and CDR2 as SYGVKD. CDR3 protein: CAISESRTSGSRTYEQYF. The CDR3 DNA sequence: TGTGCCATCAGTGAGTCCCGGACTAGCGGGAGTCGCACCTACGAGCAGTACTTC.

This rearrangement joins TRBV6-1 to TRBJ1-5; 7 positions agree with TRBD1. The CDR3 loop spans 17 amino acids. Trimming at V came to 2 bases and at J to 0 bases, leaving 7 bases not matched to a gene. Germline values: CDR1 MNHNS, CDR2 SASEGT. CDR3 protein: CASSEKWTGNSNQPQHF. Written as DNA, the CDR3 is TGTGCCAGCAGTGAAAAGTGGACAGGCAATAGCAATCAGCCCCAGCATTTT.

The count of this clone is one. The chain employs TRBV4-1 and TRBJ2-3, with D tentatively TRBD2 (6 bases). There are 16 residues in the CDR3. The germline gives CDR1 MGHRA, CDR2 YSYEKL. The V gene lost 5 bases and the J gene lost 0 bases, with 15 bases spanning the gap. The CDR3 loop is CASSSRDLGSTDTQYF. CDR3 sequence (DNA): TGCGCCAGCAGCTCCCGGGACTTGGGGAGCACAGATACGCAGTATTTT.

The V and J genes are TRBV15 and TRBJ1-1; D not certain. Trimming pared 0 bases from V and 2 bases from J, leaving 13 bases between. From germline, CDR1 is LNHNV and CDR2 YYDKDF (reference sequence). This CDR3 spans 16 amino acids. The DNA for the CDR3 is TGTGCCACCAGCAGAGAATTATGGGAGTCTAACACTGAAGCTTTCTTT. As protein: CATSRELWESNTEAFF.